The 3 T cell receptor beta chains below all came from one sample that was sequenced in a study of blood T cell repertoires in COVID-19. The protocol was immunoSEQ multiplex PCR, while the TCRdb copy is restricted to in-frame clones and leaves out a portion. The sample includes 200,000 to 300,000 clones, more than 75% of them seen just once. Sample: PBMCs or T cells enriched from blood (not recorded which). These receptors came from a man aged 40-50 years who had recovered from COVID-19.

The V call is TRBV3-1 (or the pseudogene TRBV3-2), the J call TRBJ2-7; D call uncertain. This CDR3 is 12 amino acids long. The germline V gene encodes CDR1 LGHDT and CDR2 YNNKEL (reference sequence). V lost 0 bases, J lost 6 bases, and 6 bases lay in between. Here the CDR3 DNA reads TGTGCCAGCAGCCAAGATCCCCTCGAGCAGTACTTC. Protein sequence: CASSQDPLEQYF.

The chain joins TRBV19 to TRBJ2-3, with 7 bases matching TRBD2. Germline V lookup: CDR1 LNHDA, CDR2 SQIVND (reference sequence). V dropped 4 bases and J dropped 5; count of bases not matched to a gene: 15. The CDR3 contains 17 residues. The CDR3 bases are TGTGCCAGTAGTACCCTTGACGGCGGGGGATTAGTAGATACGCAGTATTTT. Translating gives CASSTLDGGGLVDTQYF.

J is TRBJ1-2 and V is TRBV7-2; no reliable D call. V gave up 4 bases and J gave up 8 bases, with 17 bases separating them. CDR3 length: 14 amino acids. In germline, CDR1 is SGHTA, CDR2 FQGNSA. The chain's CDR3 is CASSSSSPLSGYTF. In nucleotides, the CDR3 is TGTGCCAGCAGCTCATCCTCCCCGCTTAGCGGCTACACCTTC. Drawing the rest from reference TRBV7-2 and TRBJ1-2, the complete variable domain is GAGVSQSPSNKVTEKGKDVELRCDPISGHTALYWYRQSLGQGLEFLIYFQGNSAPDKSGLPSDRFSAERTGGSVSTLTIQRTQQEDSAVYLCASSSSSPLSGYTFGSGTRLTVV.